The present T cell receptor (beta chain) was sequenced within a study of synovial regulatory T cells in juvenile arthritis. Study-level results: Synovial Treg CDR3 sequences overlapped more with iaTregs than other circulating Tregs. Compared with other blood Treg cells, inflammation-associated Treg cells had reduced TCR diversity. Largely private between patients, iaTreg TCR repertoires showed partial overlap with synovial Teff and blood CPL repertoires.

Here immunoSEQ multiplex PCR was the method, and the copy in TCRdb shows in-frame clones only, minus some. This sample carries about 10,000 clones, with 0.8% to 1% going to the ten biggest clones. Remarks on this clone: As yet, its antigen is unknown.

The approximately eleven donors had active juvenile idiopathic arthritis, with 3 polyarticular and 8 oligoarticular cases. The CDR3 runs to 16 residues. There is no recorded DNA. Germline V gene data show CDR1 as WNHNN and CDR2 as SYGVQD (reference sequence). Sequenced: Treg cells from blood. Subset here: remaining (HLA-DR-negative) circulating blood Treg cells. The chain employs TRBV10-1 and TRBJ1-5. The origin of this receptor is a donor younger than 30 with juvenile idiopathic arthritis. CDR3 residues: CASSESRVERGQPQHF.